The T cell receptor (beta chain) under discussion was sequenced for a study of spatial heterogeneity in lung cancer. Turning to the study itself: When follow-up PBMC samples existed, they were sequenced (at a median of about two years after resection). Detection of beta-chain sequences consistently exceeded that of alpha-chain sequences. Averaged across combinations, each unique TCR and UMI pairing appeared more than ten times in raw reads, which were uncorrected.

The presence of a unique molecular identifier marked each TCR cDNA molecule. TCRdb fed the 5' RACE reads into MiXCR, producing one record per CDR3 protein. This sample has 95,000 to 130,000 distinct CDR3 sequences, with over 9% found just once. Time point here: blood at routine non-recurrence follow-up after resection. Researchers sequenced whole RNA taken from tumor, nontumor lung or frozen PBMC without sorting. This clonotype has at least ten counts. V dropped 6 bases and J dropped 5 bases, with 7 bases sitting between them. This CDR3 is 11 amino acids long. CDR1 and CDR2 (germline): MDHEN, SYDVKM. The material sequenced was PBMCs, taken at follow-up. The origin of this receptor is a male donor with early-stage non-small cell lung cancer. V gene TRBV28 combines with J gene TRBJ2-5; D unclear. CDR3 DNA sequence: TGTGCCAGCAGCTTGGTTGAGACCCAGTACTTC. Protein: CASSLVETQYF.